These 25 T cell receptor beta chains came from one sample sequenced in a study of T cells after yellow fever vaccination. TCRdb analysed the 5' RACE reads with MiXCR anew, one entry per CDR3 protein. Among some 600,000 distinct CDR3 sequences listed, about a sixth were seen once. The sample consisted of PBMCs, taken around 5 days after the first yellow fever vaccination. The origin of the receptors is a man between 18 and 35 years old who received the YFV17D yellow fever vaccine.

In its sample, this clonotype was seen a few times. This chain connects TRBV6-1 to TRBJ1-5, with TRBD1 identical over 9 bases. The germline V gene encodes CDR1 MNHNS and CDR2 SASEGT. There are 17 residues in the CDR3. Trimming took 6 bases from V and 0 from J; bases not matched to a gene: 9. CDR3 bases: TGTGCCAGCAGAAATCGCGGGACAGGGAATAGCAATCAGCCCCAGCATTTT. This codes for CASRNRGTGNSNQPQHF.

The V and J genes are TRBV7-9 and TRBJ1-2; 7 bases align to TRBD1. Germline V lookup: CDR1 SEHNR, CDR2 FQNEAQ (reference sequence). The CDR3 contains 15 residues. The V gene end was trimmed by 5 bases and the J gene end by 4 bases; junction bases not matched to a gene: 10. The CDR3 DNA sequence: TGTGCCAGCAGCCCAGGGACAGCCGATTCCTATGGCTACACCTTC. Its translation: CASSPGTADSYGYTF.

This chain uses TRBV9 with TRBJ2-6; no definite D call. The CDR3 extends over 19 amino acids. Germline V gene lookup returns CDR1 SGDLS and CDR2 YYNGEE. Trimming shortened V by 0 bases and J by 2 bases, and 18 bases separated the two germline ends. CDR3 DNA: TGTGCCAGCAGCGTAGAGGATACCCTTATTCTGGCTGGGGCCAACGTCCTGACTTTC. Its translation is CASSVEDTLILAGANVLTF.

This chain joins TRBV9 and TRBJ2-5; TRBD2 is a possible D gene (7 bases). Deletions cut 0 bases from V and 1 base from J, with 13 bases between. CDR1 SGDLS and CDR2 YYNGEE come from the germline V gene. The CDR3 loop spans 16 amino acids. The CDR3: CASSVAAGATQETQYF. The CDR3 coding sequence is TGTGCCAGCAGCGTAGCGGCGGGGGCCACCCAAGAGACCCAGTACTTC.

The rearrangement joins TRBV20-1 to TRBJ2-2; D is possibly TRBD2 (6 bases). V dropped 3 bases and J dropped 5 bases, with 10 bases sitting between them. The length of the CDR3 is 13 residues. Germline V gene sequence: CDR1 DFQATT, CDR2 SNEGSKA (reference sequence). The CDR3 loop reads CSASPRGTGELFF. CDR3 sequence (DNA): TGCAGTGCTAGCCCTCGGGGGACCGGGGAGCTGTTTTTT.

This clonotype occurred a few times. The chain couples TRBV5-4 to TRBJ2-6, with D unresolved. CDR1 and CDR2 from the germline V gene are SGHNT and YYREEE (reference sequence). V was pared by 1 base and J by 2 bases, with 7 bases between. The CDR3 length is 15 residues. The CDR3, as DNA: TGTGCCAGCAGCTTGTTTGGCCCTGGGGCCAACGTCCTGACTTTC. It encodes CASSLFGPGANVLTF.

This clonotype occurred a few times. The chain joins TRBV7-2 to TRBJ2-3; the D is unclear. Germline V gene lookup returns CDR1 SGHTA and CDR2 FQGNSA. Trimming took off 5 bases at V and 3 bases at J, with 6 bases between the two ends. CDR3 length: 12 residues. In nucleotides, the CDR3 is TGTGCCAGCAGCCATGGGACAGATACGCAGTATTTT. As protein: CASSHGTDTQYF.

This clonotype was counted a few times. This chain connects TRBV7-6 to TRBJ2-3; D gene uncertain. The CDR3 sequence is 13 residues long. CDR1 is SGHVS and CDR2 is FNYEAQ in the germline V gene. Trimming removed 5 bases at V and 4 bases at J, with 10 bases between. CDR3 nucleotide sequence: TGTGCCAGCAGCCCGGTCGGAGCAGATACGCAGTATTTT. Protein: CASSPVGADTQYF.

This clonotype was detected only a few times. The chain is built from TRBV20-1 and TRBJ2-1; 7 nucleotides align to TRBD1. Germline trimming cut 5 bases from V and 8 bases from J; bases unmatched to any gene: 15. The CDR3 is 15 residues long. CDR1 is DFQATT, CDR2 SNEGSKA, per germline (reference sequence). For the CDR3, the DNA is TGCAGTGCTCAGATAGGGGGCGGTTGGGTTTATGAGCAGTTCTTC. Translating it yields CSAQIGGGWVYEQFF.

This chain joins TRBV6-5 and TRBJ2-4, with 7 bases lining up with TRBD2. The CDR3 is 12 residues long. Germline CDR1 and CDR2: MNHEY and SVGAGI. Germline trimming cut 8 bases from V and 9 bases from J; bases unmatched to any gene: 7. CDR3 sequence: CASGPREGIQYF. The CDR3 DNA sequence: TGTGCCAGCGGCCCCAGGGAGGGCATTCAGTACTTC.

This clonotype was detected once. This chain joins TRBV6-5 and TRBJ2-5; 12 nucleotides align to TRBD1. This CDR3 spans 17 amino acids. Looked up from germline, CDR1 is MNHEY and CDR2 is SVGAGI. With V trimmed by 2 bases and J by 4 bases, 8 bases remained unmatched. This CDR3 is CASSYLPPGQGAETQYF. The CDR3 DNA sequence: TGTGCCAGCAGTTACCTACCGCCGGGACAGGGGGCAGAGACCCAGTACTTC.

This clonotype was detected a few times. This chain joins TRBV4-3 and TRBJ1-5; tentatively, D is TRBD1 (5 bases). Germline V lookup: CDR1 LGHNA, CDR2 YSLEER. Trimming stripped 0 bases from V and 6 bases from J, with 15 bases between. The CDR3 totals 16 residues. For the CDR3, the DNA is TGCGCCAGCAGCCAAGAGTTGGGGGAAGGAGCTCAGCCCCAGCATTTT. This translates into CASSQELGEGAQPQHF.

This clonotype appeared a few times. The rearrangement links TRBV10-3 to TRBJ1-1, with D perhaps TRBD1 (5 bases). Germline V gene data show CDR1 as ENHRY and CDR2 as SYGVKD. This CDR3 spans 12 amino acids. Trimming left V 4 bases short and J 11 bases short, with 14 bases between. The CDR3 reads CAISAQEGVAFF. In DNA form, the CDR3 reads TGTGCCATCAGTGCGCAGGAAGGGGTTGCTTTCTTT.

This clonotype was counted only a few times. This chain uses TRBV6-1 with TRBJ1-1, with 7 bases identical to TRBD1. Germline lookup yields CDR1 MNHNS and CDR2 SASEGT. J lost 7 bases, V lost 6 bases, and 14 bases had no gene match. This CDR3 spans 15 amino acids. The CDR3 spells CASRPRTGYWGEAFF. The CDR3 DNA sequence: TGTGCCAGCAGACCTCGGACAGGTTACTGGGGTGAAGCTTTCTTT.

The chain carries TRBV20-1 and TRBJ2-7; D call uncertain. CDR1 is DFQATT, CDR2 SNEGSKA, per germline (reference sequence). Trimming pared 2 bases from V and 7 bases from J, leaving 12 bases between. The CDR3 sequence is 12 residues long. CDR3 in amino acids: CSARSRGLEQYF. In DNA form, the CDR3 reads TGCAGTGCTAGATCTCGTGGGCTGGAGCAGTACTTC.

This clonotype showed up just a few times. The CDR3 spells CASSRRPESSYEQYF. CDR3 in DNA: TGTGCCAGCAGCCGGCGTCCGGAAAGCTCCTACGAGCAGTACTTC. The chain combines TRBV3-1 with TRBJ2-7; D ambiguous. CDR3 length: 15 residues. The germline V and J ends were trimmed by 4 bases and 0 bases, with 13 bases remaining between them. CDR1 and CDR2 (germline): LGHDT, YNNKEL (reference sequence).

This clonotype was recorded many times. The chain has TRBV6-2 or TRBV6-3 and TRBJ2-1; no reliable D call. This CDR3 region has 16 residues. V was shortened by 8 bases and J by 4 bases, with 21 bases between the two germline ends. Germline V gene data show CDR1 as MNHEY and CDR2 as SVGEGT. CDR3 protein: CASYPADLAKYNEQFF. Here the CDR3 DNA reads TGTGCCAGCTACCCGGCCGACCTCGCAAAATACAATGAGCAGTTCTTC.

This clonotype was counted only a few times. J is TRBJ2-7 and V is TRBV19, with no clear D. The length of the CDR3 is 14 residues. Trimming cost V 2 bases and J 5 bases, with 13 bases left between them. Germline-derived CDR1 and CDR2 are LNHDA and SQIVND (reference sequence). CDR3 nucleotide sequence: TGTGCCAGTAGTATAAGGACCGTCCGCGACGAGCAGTACTTC. This encodes CASSIRTVRDEQYF.

DNA for the CDR3: TGTGCCAGCAGTTCCACCGGGACAGGGGTGTATGGCTACACCTTC. Translated, it gives CASSSTGTGVYGYTF. This chain links TRBV12-3 or TRBV12-4 with TRBJ1-2; TRBD1 aligns across 10 bases. CDR3 length equals 15 residues. The V and J ends lost 4 bases and 5 bases, in that order; junction bases with no gene match: 7.

J is TRBJ1-2 and V is TRBV7-8; 9 positions match TRBD1. This CDR3 comprises 16 residues. Germline CDR1 is SGHVS and CDR2 is FQNEAQ. V lost 3 bases, J lost 4 bases, and 9 bases stayed unmatched. CDR3 coding DNA: TGTGCCAGCAGCTTCCAGCCGGGACAGGGAAGCTATGGCTACACCTTC. Encoded protein: CASSFQPGQGSYGYTF.

This clonotype was observed a handful of times. The V gene is TRBV10-3, the J gene TRBJ2-5; D uncertain. The germline CDR1 and CDR2 sequences are ENHRY and SYGVKD. V lost 6 bases to trimming and J lost 2 bases, with 13 bases between them. The CDR3 totals 14 residues. The CDR3 DNA reads TGTGCCATCAGGCCCCGGACGGAGCAAGAGACCCAGTACTTC. It codes for CAIRPRTEQETQYF.

This clonotype was seen more than once but under ten times. The rearrangement joins TRBV4-1 to TRBJ2-1; 8 positions agree with TRBD2. From germline, CDR1 is MGHRA and CDR2 YSYEKL. This CDR3 contains 16 residues. Unmatched junction bases numbered 8, after V lost 3 bases and J lost 4 bases. This CDR3 is CASSHPRTGGYNEQFF. The CDR3 nucleotides are TGCGCCAGCAGCCATCCACGAACGGGGGGGTACAATGAGCAGTTCTTC.

The V call is TRBV15, the J call TRBJ1-5; D is unclear. CDR1 LNHNV and CDR2 YYDKDF come from the germline V gene (reference sequence). The CDR3 contains 13 residues. V lost 5 bases to trimming and J lost 7 bases, with 12 bases between them. The CDR3 region is CATSVKGRQPQHF. For the CDR3, the DNA is TGTGCCACCAGCGTAAAAGGAAGGCAGCCCCAGCATTTT.

This clonotype was picked up one time. The genes are TRBV12-5 and TRBJ2-1; D call uncertain. The ends were cut back, 3 bases at V and 5 bases at J, with 8 bases in the middle. CDR3 length: 13 residues. CDR1 is LGHNT, CDR2 FRNRAP, per germline. The CDR3 DNA follows: TGTGCTAGTGGTTTCTTCAGCAACAATGAGCAGTTCTTC. Its translation: CASGFFSNNEQFF.

This clonotype was counted between two and nine times. This chain links TRBV15 with TRBJ2-4; the D gene is possibly TRBD2 (6 bases). Germline-derived CDR1 and CDR2 are LNHNV and YYDKDF (reference sequence). Between the trimmed V and J ends, which lost 0 bases and 9 bases, there was a span of 15 bases. This CDR3 region has 15 residues. CDR3 amino acids: CATSRDLEGAGIQYF. The CDR3 DNA reads as TGTGCCACCAGCAGAGATTTGGAGGGCGCGGGCATTCAGTACTTC.